This entry is about one TCR beta chain. Its specificity is not known. These data are taken from a study of T cell clones after liver transplantation. Study-wide context: A pre-transplant mixed lymphocyte reaction with TCRbeta sequencing defined graft-donor-reactive clones followed in post-transplant blood. Without induction therapy, subjects received standard immunosuppression until 12-24 months post-transplant. At least one year of complete immunosuppression withdrawal without enzymes over twice normal defined tolerance.

The repertoire was sequenced with immunoSEQ multiplex PCR; TCRdb's copy has only in-frame clones and lacks some. The data hold tens of thousands of clones, with 75% to 90% observed a single time. The CDR3 length is 14 residues. In germline, CDR1 is ENHRY, CDR2 SYGVKD. The ends were cut back, 3 bases at V and 8 bases at J, with 16 bases in the middle. Study results and caveats: Rather than being deleted, graft donor-reactive T cells may have moved into the graft.

The sequence derives from a human patient who received a liver transplant. A share of the T cells may be of graft donor origin. The sample was CD4+ T cells from blood, taken at the 22-month timepoint. This sequence joins TRBV10-3 and TRBJ1-2; D possibly corresponds to TRBD1 (6 bases). The CDR3 spells CAISEIMGAQGYTF. CDR3 nucleotide sequence: TGTGCCATCAGTGAAATCATGGGGGCTCAGGGCTACACCTTC.